This TCR beta chain was recovered during a study of blood T cell repertoires in COVID-19. The overall study: COVID-19 samples from acute and convalescent phases originated in the United States, Italy and Spain.

The CDR3 spans 14 residues. Trimming pared 4 bases from V and 2 bases from J, leaving 11 bases between. Germline CDR1 SGHNT, CDR2 YYREEE (reference sequence). Sequencing used immunoSEQ multiplex PCR; TCRdb keeps in-frame clones, though not all of them. This sample has roughly 82,000 clones, with 82% found just once. Source material: peripheral blood. The gene calls are TRBV5-4 and TRBJ2-3; the D gene is possibly TRBD2 (5 bases). The clonotype comes from a man aged 55 to 70 with acute or convalescent COVID-19. The CDR3 here is CASSIGVHTDTQYF. DNA of the CDR3: TGTGCCAGCAGCATCGGGGTTCACACAGATACGCAGTATTTT.